This TCR beta chain was profiled in a study of T-cell memory formation after mild COVID-19. The ends were cut back, 3 bases at V and 5 bases at J, with 13 bases in the middle. CDR3 length equals 15 residues. CDR1 and CDR2 from the germline V gene are SGHVS and FQNEAQ. TCRdb called the 5' RACE reads again in MiXCR, with one record for every CDR3 protein. The table includes about 430,000 distinct CDR3 sequences, 18% detected once. The chain uses TRBV7-8 and TRBJ1-4; possibly TRBD1 for D (5 bases). The source material was PBMCs or a T cell subset sorted from them (not recorded which). This TCR derives from a man aged 18 to 30 who had mild COVID-19 (a few samples of this study predate the infection). Cell type and time point are not known. The CDR3 reads CASSFRARVNEKLFF. The CDR3 region has the DNA TGTGCCAGCAGCTTTAGGGCCAGGGTGAATGAAAAACTGTTTTTT.